This T cell receptor beta chain was observed in a study of T cell responses to AZD1222 COVID-19 vaccine. Study-level points and caveats: Clonal diversity was possibly underestimated; the donors were predominantly white British and more often female. Spike-wide vaccine-associated CD4 TCRs dominated at 160-218 and 743-854. Increased Spike-specific TCR breadth and depth were observed after two AZD1222 doses.

Assay used: immunoSEQ multiplex PCR; TCRdb lists only in-frame clones, some missing. The sample carries around 150,000 clones, approximately 95% recorded once. CDR3 length: 13 amino acids. The germline V gene has CDR1 LGHDT and CDR2 YNNKEL (reference sequence). The V gene lost 4 bases and the J gene lost 5 bases, with 11 bases spanning the gap. About this clone itself: Antigen unknown.

This TCR came from an adult who received the AZD1222 COVID-19 vaccine. Sample: peripheral blood, taken 28 days after the second AZD1222 dose. This rearrangement joins TRBV3-1 (or the pseudogene TRBV3-2) to TRBJ1-1, with D uncertain. The CDR3 protein is CASSRSGKTEAFF. In DNA, the CDR3 is TGTGCCAGCAGCCGCTCAGGAAAAACTGAAGCTTTCTTT.